This note documents a single T cell receptor beta chain sequence. Its target is not known. The method was immunoSEQ multiplex PCR; TCRdb's version includes in-frame clones alone and lacks a portion of them. The repertoire includes about 600,000 clones, approximately 97% of them detected once, and 0.045% to 0.06% sits in the top ten. These data come from a study of shared clonotypes between healthy human individuals. General study results and limits: It was anticipated that sequencing depth would influence how many clonotypes donors shared.

The clonotype comes from a woman younger than 45 in good health. The specimen sequenced was naive CD4+ T cells sorted from blood. Sample subset: CD45RA+ positively selected.

The CDR3 DNA is TGTGCCAGCAGCCGGACAGGGCCTCCCCAAGAGACCCAGTACTTC. This sequence encodes CASSRTGPPQETQYF. The chain combines TRBV5-5 with TRBJ2-5, with 8 bases aligning to TRBD1. Trimming cost V 4 bases and J 1 base; bases outside gene matches: 6. The CDR3 contains 15 residues. Germline V gene lookup returns CDR1 SGHKS and CDR2 YYEKEE (reference sequence).